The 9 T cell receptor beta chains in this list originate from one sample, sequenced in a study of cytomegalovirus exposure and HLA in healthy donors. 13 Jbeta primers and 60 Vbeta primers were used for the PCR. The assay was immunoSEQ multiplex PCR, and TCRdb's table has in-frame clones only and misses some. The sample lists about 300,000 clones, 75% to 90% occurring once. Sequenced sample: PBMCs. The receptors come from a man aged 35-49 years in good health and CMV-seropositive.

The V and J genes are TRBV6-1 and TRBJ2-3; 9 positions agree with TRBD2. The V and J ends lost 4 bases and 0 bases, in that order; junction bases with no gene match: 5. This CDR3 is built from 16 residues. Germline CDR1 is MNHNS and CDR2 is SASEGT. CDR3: CASSALSGGSTDTQYF. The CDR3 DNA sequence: TGTGCCAGCAGTGCCCTTAGCGGGGGAAGCACAGATACGCAGTATTTT.

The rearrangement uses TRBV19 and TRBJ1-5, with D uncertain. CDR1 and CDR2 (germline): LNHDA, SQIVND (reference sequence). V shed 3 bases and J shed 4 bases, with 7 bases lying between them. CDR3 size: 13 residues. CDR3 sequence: CASSMGGNQPQHF. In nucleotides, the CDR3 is TGTGCCAGTAGTATGGGAGGGAATCAGCCCCAGCATTTT.

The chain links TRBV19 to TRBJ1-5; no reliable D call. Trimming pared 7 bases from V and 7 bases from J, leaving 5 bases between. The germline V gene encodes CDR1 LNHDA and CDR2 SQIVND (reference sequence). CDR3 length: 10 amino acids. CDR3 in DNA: TGTGCCAGTACTAGGCAGCCCCAGCATTTT. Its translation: CASTRQPQHF.

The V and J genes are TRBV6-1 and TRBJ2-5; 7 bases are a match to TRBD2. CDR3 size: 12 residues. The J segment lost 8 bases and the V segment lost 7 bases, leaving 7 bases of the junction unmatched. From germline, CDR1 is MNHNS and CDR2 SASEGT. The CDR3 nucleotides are TGTGCCAGCACCGGGGACTACCGAACCCAGTACTTC. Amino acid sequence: CASTGDYRTQYF.

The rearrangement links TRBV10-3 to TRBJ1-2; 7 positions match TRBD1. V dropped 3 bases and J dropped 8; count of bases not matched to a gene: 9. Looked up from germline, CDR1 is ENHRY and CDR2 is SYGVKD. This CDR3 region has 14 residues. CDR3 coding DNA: TGTGCCATCAGTGAAGGGTCAGGGGGGTGGGGCTACACCTTC. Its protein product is CAISEGSGGWGYTF.

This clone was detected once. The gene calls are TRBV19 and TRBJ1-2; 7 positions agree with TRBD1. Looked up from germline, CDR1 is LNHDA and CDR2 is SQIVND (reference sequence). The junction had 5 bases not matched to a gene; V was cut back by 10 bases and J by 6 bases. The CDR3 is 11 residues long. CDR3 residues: CAIPQGDGYTF. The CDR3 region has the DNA TGTGCCATACCTCAGGGGGATGGCTACACCTTC.

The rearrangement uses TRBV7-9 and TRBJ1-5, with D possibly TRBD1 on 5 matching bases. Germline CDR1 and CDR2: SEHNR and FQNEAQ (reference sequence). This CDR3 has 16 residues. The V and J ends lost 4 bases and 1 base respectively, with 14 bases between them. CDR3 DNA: TGTGCCAGCAGCTCCTCAGGGCCCCGGAGCAATCAGCCCCAGCATTTT. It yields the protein CASSSSGPRSNQPQHF.

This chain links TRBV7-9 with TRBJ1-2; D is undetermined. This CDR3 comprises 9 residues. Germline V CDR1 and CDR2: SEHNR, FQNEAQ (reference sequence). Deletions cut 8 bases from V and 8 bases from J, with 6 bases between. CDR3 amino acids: CASLRGYTF. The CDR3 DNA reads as TGTGCCAGCCTTAGAGGCTACACCTTC.

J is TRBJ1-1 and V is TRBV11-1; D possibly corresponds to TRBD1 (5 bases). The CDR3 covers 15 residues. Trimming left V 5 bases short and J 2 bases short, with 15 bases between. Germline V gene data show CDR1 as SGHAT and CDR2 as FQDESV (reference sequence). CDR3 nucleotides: TGTGCCAGCAGCCTTAGGGGTAGGGGAAACACTGAAGCTTTCTTT. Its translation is CASSLRGRGNTEAFF. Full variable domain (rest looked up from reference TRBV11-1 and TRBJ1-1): EAEVAQSPRYKITEKSQAVAFWCDPISGHATLYWYRQILGQGPELLVQFQDESVVDDSQLPKDRFSAERLKGVDSTLKIQPAELGDSAMYLCASSLRGRGNTEAFFGQGTRLTVV.